The sequence of this TCR beta chain was determined in a study of T cells in Graves' hyperthyroidism and ophthalmopathy (dated 2019 in TCRdb). Study-level background: TCR V-J signatures able to tell the groups apart were searched for in a discovery cohort of 100 patients, of whom roughly 42 had Graves' ophthalmopathy and around 57 had stable Graves' hyperthyroidism. Whether ophthalmopathy could be predicted prospectively was tested in an independent validation cohort made up of 18 to 20 hyperthyroidism patients plus 17 patients who later progressed to ophthalmopathy. The 90 or so discovery patients were randomly split 7:3 into training and test sets. In addition, the study compared T-cell repertoires in thyroid tissue and in blood from roughly 6 Graves' hyperthyroidism patients. After blood sampling, hyperthyroidism patients were treated with methimazole at a starting dose of 30 mg daily, and ophthalmopathy patients were treated with high-dose intravenous methylprednisolone. The paper reports TCR Vbeta CDR3 sequencing of approximately 140 peripheral blood samples: some 41 ophthalmopathy, over 70 hyperthyroidism and 17 progressor patients.

The research as a whole found: Sample size was not statistically predetermined, and investigators were not blinded to group allocation. A 13 V-J signature model separated ophthalmopathy from stable hyperthyroidism, with around 88% sensitivity and 81% to 83% specificity in cross-validation and 80%/75% in testing. During validation, the model predicted progression to ophthalmopathy a median of about 6.5 months ahead of onset, with almost 71% sensitivity and about 75% specificity. Most expanded thyroid clonotypes (frequency above 0.001) were also detected in blood, suggesting blood repertoires may reflect thyroid immune responses.

Exclusion was applied to patients with uncontrolled infections, other autoimmune diseases, pregnancy or lactation. Diagnoses were established on the basis of clinical symptoms, serum thyroxine and TRAb, thyroid ultrasound, and orbital computed tomography. Total RNA was extracted with Trizol reagent, and quality was checked on an Agilent 2100 Bioanalyzer. The TCR beta CDR3 regions were amplified from RNA transcripts. The first round of RT-PCR for the TCR CDR3 was performed with the HTBI primer set and the Qiagen OneStep RT-PCR kit. Libraries were constructed in a second round of multiplex PCR, after which size selection and purification were performed. Libraries were sequenced paired-end with 100 bp reads on an Illumina HiSeq2000. The paper's data handling went like this. Raw data were processed with SOAPnuke, discarding reads with adapters, uncalled bases, mean Phred below 15, or no exact constant-primer or identifier match. High-quality paired reads were merged with COPE v1.2.5, and unique nucleotide sequences were defined as clonotypes. Clonotypes were aligned to IMGT TRBV, TRBD and TRBJ reference segments using MiTCR v1.1. Only V-J combinations with frequency above 0.0001, covering approximately 99% of repertoires, were analysed. The TCS score was defined as F50 (clonal expansion) divided by E x V (chaos), with BLOSUM62-based TCRdist calculated between CDR3 peptides within each V-J. Welch's t-statistics and random forest reduced 514 V-J features to under 15, which were used in a naive Bayes classifier (R e1071). The similarity between thyroid and blood repertoires was quantified using the Morisita-Horn index. TCRdb handled the public reads itself, with Q25 trimming in fastp and clone calling in MiXCR, and kept productive beta chains. Rows with a matching CDR3 protein are joined into one entry that keeps the most common DNA and genes. V and J calls and clone size were set by TCRdb, not the authors. This sample lists about 500,000 distinct CDR3 sequences; roughly 45% were detected once. The top ten hold approximately 44% of the sample.

In regard to this clonotype: Its antigen is unknown. No qualities accompany the bases; no much larger clone lies one base away.

This clonotype was obtained from an adult woman with Graves' disease, either hyperthyroidism or ophthalmopathy (not recorded which). Sequenced sample: peripheral blood or thyroid tissue (not recorded which).

The CDR3 region has the sequence CASSVDRGSRETQYF. The nucleotide sequence reads TGTGCCAGCAGCGTTGATCGCGGGAGTCGGGAGACCCAGTACTTC. The chain employs TRBV7-9 and TRBJ2-5; TRBD2 matches 7 bases in the middle. CDR1 is given as SEHNR and CDR2 as FQNEAQ, both from the germline V gene (reference sequence). From its cysteine to its phenylalanine, the CDR3 spans 15 amino acids. The only DNA kept is the CDR3, 45 bases in frame from the first base. Trimmed from V: 5 bases; trimmed from J: 5 bases; junction bases lacking a gene match: 11.